Listed below are T cell receptor beta chains from one sample, sequenced in a study of blood T cell repertoires in COVID-19. The data were produced by immunoSEQ multiplex PCR, yet TCRdb's version contains in-frame clones alone and is incomplete. This table has 240,000 or so clones, nearly 90% appearing once. Sequencing was performed on peripheral blood. These receptors were taken from a woman between 25 and 40 years old with acute or convalescent COVID-19. Each CDR3 is given with its conserved first and last residue. Each record gives: D gene, J gene, CDR3 length, V gene, CDR3 protein, CDR3 DNA. A D gene is named only where the DNA matches it firmly.

d_call: TRBD1
j_call: TRBJ1-1
cdr3_length: 16
v_call: TRBV23-1
cdr3_aa: CASSQGTGRADTEAFF
cdr3_nt: TGCGCCAGCAGTCAAGGGACAGGGAGAGCGGACACTGAAGCTTTCTTT

d_call: -
j_call: TRBJ1-6
cdr3_length: 16
v_call: TRBV19
cdr3_aa: CASSIGERSYNSPLHF
cdr3_nt: TGTGCCAGTAGTATAGGAGAGAGGTCCTATAATTCACCCCTCCACTTT

d_call: -
j_call: TRBJ2-7
cdr3_length: 13
v_call: TRBV5-3
cdr3_aa: CARSLFAGDEQYF
cdr3_nt: TGTGCCAGAAGCTTGTTTGCAGGGGACGAGCAGTACTTC

d_call: TRBD1
j_call: TRBJ2-7
cdr3_length: 17
v_call: TRBV11-3
cdr3_aa: CASSLARGQALLNEQYF
cdr3_nt: TGTGCCAGCAGCTTAGCCCGGGGACAGGCCCTTCTCAACGAGCAGTACTTC

d_call: -
j_call: TRBJ1-1
cdr3_length: 12
v_call: TRBV2
cdr3_aa: CASSERGYEAFF
cdr3_nt: TGTGCCAGCAGTGAAAGGGGGTATGAAGCTTTCTTT

d_call: -
j_call: TRBJ1-1
cdr3_length: 14
v_call: TRBV5-1
cdr3_aa: CASSSGPGATEAFF
cdr3_nt: TGCGCCAGCAGCTCCGGGCCAGGGGCTACTGAAGCTTTCTTT

d_call: -
j_call: TRBJ2-1
cdr3_length: 15
v_call: TRBV5-4
cdr3_aa: CASSLGQGWNNEQFF
cdr3_nt: TGTGCCAGCAGCTTGGGGCAGGGGTGGAACAATGAGCAGTTCTTC

d_call: -
j_call: TRBJ1-4
cdr3_length: 15
v_call: TRBV19
cdr3_aa: CASSPRTRVNEKLFF
cdr3_nt: TGTGCCAGTAGTCCACGGACCAGGGTTAATGAAAAACTGTTTTTT

d_call: TRBD1
j_call: TRBJ2-6
cdr3_length: 18
v_call: TRBV19
cdr3_aa: CASSVQGTGIGGANVLTF
cdr3_nt: TGTGCCAGTAGTGTCCAAGGGACAGGGATCGGTGGGGCCAACGTCCTGACTTTC

d_call: -
j_call: TRBJ2-7
cdr3_length: 12
v_call: TRBV29-1
cdr3_aa: CSAEEGTYEQYF
cdr3_nt: TGCAGCGCTGAGGAGGGGACCTACGAGCAGTACTTC

d_call: -
j_call: TRBJ2-1
cdr3_length: 16
v_call: TRBV4-3
cdr3_aa: CASSQNGESSYNEQFF
cdr3_nt: TGCGCCAGCAGCCAAAACGGGGAAAGCTCCTACAATGAGCAGTTCTTC

d_call: TRBD1
j_call: TRBJ2-1
cdr3_length: 16
v_call: TRBV7-9
cdr3_aa: CASSSTGGRSYNEQFF
cdr3_nt: TGTGCCAGCAGCTCAACAGGGGGCAGGTCCTACAATGAGCAGTTCTTC